This T cell receptor beta chain emerged from a study of blood T cell repertoires in COVID-19. The assay was immunoSEQ multiplex PCR, and TCRdb's table has in-frame clones only and misses some. The profile shows tens of thousands of clones, roughly 87% of them singletons. The CDR3 covers 15 residues. The germline V gene has CDR1 MNHEY and CDR2 SVGAGI. The ends lost 7 bases at V and 1 base at J; junction bases unmatched: 5. This clone turned up a few times. The chain employs TRBV6-5 and TRBJ2-1, with 9 bases fitting TRBD1. Material: peripheral blood. The source is an elderly woman with COVID-19, enrolled during active disease. This CDR3 is CASIRDRASYNEQFF. The CDR3 bases are TGTGCCAGCATCCGGGACAGGGCTTCCTACAATGAGCAGTTCTTC.